This T cell receptor beta chain was recovered during a study of human T cells and chemical hapten exposure. Overall study: Sensitizing treatment utilized 2% DPC over an approximately 2 cm by approximately 2 cm portion of upper inner arm skin.

This clonotype occurred a few times. Time point defined: patch test 1, 2 weeks after DPC sensitization. Treatment in this sample: therapeutic diphenylcyclopropenone sensitization with weekly scalp DPC. TCRdb used MiXCR to reprocess the RACE reads, holding one entry per CDR3 protein. In the table there are about 120,000 distinct CDR3 sequences, roughly an eighth of which are singletons. Germline CDR1 is SGHRS and CDR2 is YFSETQ. The CDR3 is 15 residues long. Trimming cost V 1 base and J 2 bases, with 11 bases left between them. This receptor was taken from a woman in her forties or fifties with alopecia areata. Some clones in this sample may be carry-over from other donors' samples. The specimen comprised whole blood, sampled in connection with sensitization to the hapten diphenylcyclopropenone (DPC). J is TRBJ2-3 and V is TRBV5-1; TRBD2 might be the D (6 bases). The CDR3, as DNA: TGCGCCAGCAGCTTGACTAGCAGCTACACAGATACGCAGTATTTT. Amino acid sequence: CASSLTSSYTDTQYF. Using reference TRBV5-1 and TRBJ2-3 for the parts outside the CDR3, the full variable domain is KAGVTQTPRYLIKTRGQQVTLSCSPISGHRSVSWYQQTPGQGLQFLFEYFSETQRNKGNFPGRFSGRQFSNSRSEMNVSTLELGDSALYLCASSLTSSYTDTQYFGPGTRLTVL.